Presented here are 6 T cell receptor beta chains from one specimen sequenced in a study of CD8 T cells in ankylosing spondylitis. One entry per CDR3 protein, called by TCRdb with MiXCR from the 5' RACE reads. The top ten clones hold about 15% of a sample with about 200,000 distinct CDR3 sequences, around 13% of them seen once. Material for sequencing was blood, either unsorted or a sorted T cell fraction (not recorded which). These TCRs come from a male donor with ankylosing spondylitis or in good health (not recorded which).

In its sample, this clonotype was seen a few times. V and J are TRBV7-8 and TRBJ2-3; D is undetermined. CDR1 is SGHVS, CDR2 FQNEAQ, per germline. The V end was cut by 1 base, the J end by 1 base, with 15 bases between. The CDR3 contains 17 residues. This CDR3 is CASSLVYGDQGTDTQYF. For the CDR3, the DNA is TGTGCCAGCAGCTTAGTTTACGGAGACCAGGGCACAGATACGCAGTATTTT.

This chain joins TRBV12-3 or TRBV12-4 and TRBJ2-5; TRBD2 matches at 11 bases. CDR3 length: 15 residues. J lost 5 bases, V lost 4 bases, and 6 bases had no gene match. CDR3 in DNA: TGTGCCAGCAGTTCGATAGCGGGAGGGCACGAGACCCAGTACTTC. Protein sequence: CASSSIAGGHETQYF.

V is TRBV14 and J is TRBJ2-1, with D perhaps TRBD2 (6 bases). CDR1 SGHDN and CDR2 FVKESK come from the germline V gene. The germline V and J ends were trimmed by 1 base and 4 bases, with 14 bases remaining between them. This CDR3 comprises 16 residues. CDR3 in amino acids: CASSQVDGRAYNEQFF. CDR3 nucleotide sequence: TGTGCCAGCAGCCAAGTGGACGGGAGAGCATACAATGAGCAGTTCTTC.

This clonotype was seen a few times. The chain uses TRBV5-1 and TRBJ1-2; D is undetermined. The V end was cut by 8 bases, the J end by 0 bases, with 17 bases between. The CDR3 consists of 15 residues. CDR1 SGHRS and CDR2 YFSETQ come from the germline V gene. The CDR3 region has the DNA TGCGCCAGTTCCCTGGACGGCGACGCTAACTATGGCTACACCTTC. Protein sequence: CASSLDGDANYGYTF.

This clonotype was seen only a few times. The chain uses TRBV3-1 and TRBJ2-7; tentative D call: TRBD2 (5 bases). The CDR3 runs 18 residues. Trimming cost V 3 bases and J 3 bases, with 24 bases left between them. Germline lookup yields CDR1 LGHDT and CDR2 YNNKEL (reference sequence). The CDR3 nucleotides are TGTGCCAGCAGCCAGGAGAGGGCCTCTTCCTTTCCGGGCTACGAGCAGTACTTC. Translated: CASSQERASSFPGYEQYF.

This clonotype was seen repeatedly, ten times or more. This chain connects TRBV20-1 to TRBJ1-6; perhaps TRBD1 as D (5 bases). With 0 bases removed from V and 7 bases from J, the gap between germline ends came to 10 bases. The germline CDR1 and CDR2 sequences are DFQATT and SNEGSKA (reference sequence). CDR3 length: 14 residues. The chain's CDR3 is CSARDPQGNSPLHF. The CDR3 DNA reads as TGCAGTGCTAGAGATCCCCAGGGAAATTCACCCCTCCACTTT.